The 20 T cell receptor beta chains below were found in one sample sequenced in a study of blood T cell repertoires in COVID-19 (dated by TCRdb to 2018 to 2020). The library was made by the immunoSEQ multiplex PCR assay. The table comes from immuneACCESS by way of TCRdb, which keeps in-frame sequences with V and J called. Part of the clones is missing from these tables; in studies checked, under half for an unresolved V gene and the rest for unknown reasons. Present in this sample are some 300,000 clones, approximately 89% of which were seen just once. The top ten hold over 9% of the sample. Material for sequencing was PBMCs or T cells enriched from blood (not recorded which). Every receptor here comes from a woman younger than 45 who had recovered from COVID-19.

This chain joins TRBV4-3 and TRBJ1-2; D is perhaps TRBD1 (5 bases). The germline V gene has CDR1 LGHNA and CDR2 YSLEER. V lost 1 base, J lost 6 bases, and 9 bases lay in between. CDR3 length: 13 amino acids. Here the CDR3 DNA reads TGCGCCAGCAGCCAAGGCAGGGTGAATGGCTACACCTTC. It translates to CASSQGRVNGYTF.

This clone occurred a few times. The CDR3: CASSLLGNTEAFF. The DNA for the CDR3 is TGTGCCAGTAGTTTACTTGGTAACACTGAAGCTTTCTTT. V gene TRBV19 combines with J gene TRBJ1-1, with unresolved D. The CDR3 totals 13 residues. Germline V gene lookup returns CDR1 LNHDA and CDR2 SQIVND (reference sequence). The V end lost 5 bases, the J end lost 2 bases, and 9 bases lay between the germline ends.

The chain carries TRBV7-9 and TRBJ1-6, with D perhaps matching TRBD1 (6 bases). This CDR3 spans 14 amino acids. Trimming left V 1 base short and J 10 bases short, with 11 bases between. The germline V gene has CDR1 SEHNR and CDR2 FQNEAQ (reference sequence). CDR3 sequence: CASSLGGGQSPLHF. CDR3 coding DNA: TGTGCCAGCAGCTTAGGCGGGGGACAATCACCCCTCCACTTT.

This chain connects TRBV2 to TRBJ2-2, with D possibly matching TRBD1 (8 bases). The CDR3 has 16 residues. The V and J ends lost 10 bases and 5 bases respectively, with 23 bases between them. Per the germline V gene, CDR1 is SNHLY and CDR2 is FYNNEI. For the CDR3, the DNA is TGTGCCACTACGGGGATCGACAGGGGAGGGACCGGGGAGCTGTTTTTT. Its translation: CATTGIDRGGTGELFF.

The chain is built from TRBV5-4 and TRBJ2-1; no clear D. This CDR3 is built from 13 residues. V shed 4 bases and J shed 5 bases, with 10 bases lying between them. From germline, CDR1 is SGHNT and CDR2 YYREEE (reference sequence). For the CDR3, the DNA is TGTGCCAGCAGCCGAACTACCAACAATGAGCAGTTCTTC. Protein sequence: CASSRTTNNEQFF.

This chain connects TRBV3-1 (or the pseudogene TRBV3-2) to TRBJ2-3; TRBD2 is a possible D gene (6 bases). This CDR3 has 15 residues. Trimming stripped 4 bases from V and 2 bases from J, with 13 bases between. The germline gives CDR1 LGHDT, CDR2 YNNKEL (reference sequence). CDR3 amino acids: CASSLQSGPTDTQYF. The CDR3 coding sequence is TGTGCCAGCAGCCTTCAGAGCGGGCCCACAGATACGCAGTATTTT.

The V and J genes are TRBV11-2 and TRBJ2-7, with a weak D call TRBD1 (5 bases). The CDR3 is made up of 14 amino acids. The ends were cut back, 3 bases at V and 5 bases at J, with 14 bases in the middle. CDR1 SGHAT and CDR2 FQNNGV come from the germline V gene. CDR3: CASSFGPGSHEQYF. The CDR3 DNA reads as TGTGCCAGCAGCTTTGGTCCAGGGTCCCACGAGCAGTACTTC.

The V and J genes are TRBV9 and TRBJ1-3; no reliable D call. CDR1 is SGDLS, CDR2 YYNGEE, per germline. There are 17 residues in the CDR3. Trimming removed 4 bases at V and 0 bases at J, with 17 bases between. CDR3 in DNA: TGTGCCAGCAGCAAACGTCAGGTTTCGAGCTCTGGAAACACCATATATTTT. This gives the protein CASSKRQVSSSGNTIYF.

The chain uses TRBV4-1 and TRBJ1-1, with a tentative D call TRBD1 (5 bases). V was cut by 5 bases and J by 1 base, with 14 bases left in between. This CDR3 comprises 15 residues. Germline CDR1 and CDR2: MGHRA and YSYEKL. In nucleotides, the CDR3 is TGCGCCAGCAGCTACTTCGACAGACAGAACACTGAAGCTTTCTTT. Residues: CASSYFDRQNTEAFF.

The gene calls are TRBV10-3 and TRBJ2-5; 10 nucleotides agree with TRBD2. There are 15 residues in the CDR3. CDR1 is ENHRY and CDR2 is SYGVKD in the germline V gene. The V segment lost 3 bases and the J segment 5 bases; nucleotides outside the gene matches: 6. The CDR3 coding sequence is TGTGCCATCAGTGATAAAGCGGGAGGGTATGAGACCCAGTACTTC. Its translation is CAISDKAGGYETQYF.

This sequence joins TRBV7-2 and TRBJ1-2, with D tentatively TRBD1 (6 bases). This CDR3 region has 15 residues. Trimming shortened V by 5 bases and J by 6 bases, and 19 bases separated the two germline ends. The germline V gene has CDR1 SGHTA and CDR2 FQGNSA. The CDR3, as DNA: TGTGCCAGCAGCCCCCAGCCCCAGGGGAGGGATGGCTACACCTTC. Amino acids: CASSPQPQGRDGYTF.

The chain combines TRBV4-1 with TRBJ1-2; TRBD1 aligns across 11 bases. Germline CDR1 MGHRA, CDR2 YSYEKL. The CDR3 sequence is 14 residues long. After removal of 1 base from V and 8 bases from J, the junction contained 3 bases not matched to a gene. The CDR3 DNA reads TGCGCCAGCAGCCAAGGGACAGGGGGCCAGGGCTACACCTTC. Residues: CASSQGTGGQGYTF.

The chain uses TRBV12-2 and TRBJ2-1; TRBD2 was called by the table and not checked on the DNA. TRBV12-2 is marked as a pseudogene. The CDR3 sequence is 17 residues long. CDR3 DNA sequence: TGTGCAAGTCGCTTAGCGACTAGCGGGAGGGGATACAATGAGCAGTTCTTC. Translated: CASRLATSGRGYNEQFF.

This chain uses TRBV28 with TRBJ2-5; 7 bases are shared with TRBD1. The CDR3 is made up of 17 amino acids. CDR1 is MDHEN and CDR2 is SYDVKM in the germline V gene. The trim removed 5 bases at V and 4 bases at J, leaving 16 bases unmatched. The DNA of the CDR3 is TGTGCCAGCAGTCGAGCGATGGGCAGGGGGTATGTAGAGACCCAGTACTTC. It yields the protein CASSRAMGRGYVETQYF.

This chain links TRBV27 with TRBJ1-2; 8 nucleotides line up with TRBD1. Germline CDR1 and CDR2: MNHEY and SMNVEV (reference sequence). Trimming at V came to 3 bases and at J to 4 bases, leaving 1 base not matched to a gene. This CDR3 has 13 amino acids. As DNA, the CDR3 is TGTGCCAGCAGTTTTGGACAGGGCTATGGCTACACCTTC. Amino acids: CASSFGQGYGYTF.

CDR3 nucleotide sequence: TGTGCCAGCAGCGTAGGAGGCCTCGCCGCTGAAGCTTTCTTT. Its translation: CASSVGGLAAEAFF. The chain uses TRBV9 and TRBJ1-1; D uncertain. Trimming took off 0 bases at V and 6 bases at J, with 12 bases between the two ends. CDR1 SGDLS and CDR2 YYNGEE come from the germline V gene. The CDR3 loop spans 14 amino acids.

The chain joins TRBV5-1 to TRBJ2-3, with TRBD1 matching over 9 bases. CDR1 and CDR2 (germline): SGHRS, YFSETQ. The CDR3 spans 15 residues. Trimming cost V 4 bases and J 3 bases; bases outside gene matches: 6. Here the CDR3 DNA reads TGCGCCAGCAGCAACCTCGGACAGGGGACAGATACGCAGTATTTT. It codes for CASSNLGQGTDTQYF.

The gene calls are TRBV5-5 and TRBJ2-5, with D tentatively TRBD2 (5 bases). This CDR3 has 18 residues. The ends were cut back, 4 bases at V and 1 base at J, with 23 bases in the middle. Germline CDR1 is SGHKS and CDR2 is YYEKEE (reference sequence). This chain's CDR3 is CASSPGFLRAGLQETQYF. The CDR3 region has the DNA TGTGCCAGCAGCCCGGGGTTTCTTCGGGCGGGTCTCCAAGAGACCCAGTACTTC.

As concerns this clone: The sample contains more than one DNA sequence encoding this CDR3. J is TRBJ1-4 and V is TRBV29-1; 10 bases align to TRBD1. The CDR3 has 13 amino acids. Germline CDR1 is SQVTM and CDR2 is ANQGSEA. V was clipped by 6 bases and J by 7 bases; unmatched bases: 5. In DNA form, the CDR3 reads TGCAGCGTGGGGGGGACAGGGGTTGAAAAACTGTTTTTT. This encodes CSVGGTGVEKLFF. The whole variable domain, remainder taken from reference TRBV29-1 and TRBJ1-4, is SAVISQKPSRDICQRGTSLTIQCQVDSQVTMMFWYRQQPGQSLTLIATANQGSEATYESGFVIDKFPISRPNLTFSTLTVSNMSPEDSSIYLCSVGGTGVEKLFFGSGTQLSVL.

This rearrangement joins TRBV7-2 to TRBJ2-7; TRBD2 matches at 8 bases. The CDR3 sequence is 22 residues long. V lost 4 bases, J lost 2 bases, and 28 bases stayed unmatched. In germline, CDR1 is SGHTA, CDR2 FQGNSA. CDR3 bases: TGTGCCAGCAGCTCAGCTAGCACGGGAGGGCCCCATTTCGGACTATGGGCCTACGAGCAGTACTTC. It is translated as CASSSASTGGPHFGLWAYEQYF.